Shown below are 21 T cell receptor beta chains from a single sample sequenced in a study of CD8+ T cells in alopecia areata (dated by TCRdb to between 2018 and 2020). The library was obtained by the immunoSEQ multiplex PCR assay. To provide template for TCR sequencing, every sample had RNA extracted and reverse transcribed into cDNA. The clones in this table, taken by TCRdb from immuneACCESS, are in-frame only. Not every clone is retained; where verified, under half of the shortfall comes from an unresolved V gene, and the cause of the rest is unknown. Across this sample there are roughly 20,000 clones, with approximately 60% seen only once. The biggest ten clones account for roughly 4.3% of the sample. CD4+ cells from 4 to 6 biomarker-study patients were further sorted into CD25+CD127- cells. The sample was CD4+ Tregs sorted from blood. The receptors were sampled from a human donor with alopecia areata.

V gene TRBV7-9 combines with J gene TRBJ1-1; 9 bases are a match to TRBD1. Germline V lookup: CDR1 SEHNR, CDR2 FQNEAQ (reference sequence). V shed 5 bases and J 2 bases; nucleotides not matched to a gene: 3. The CDR3 length is 14 residues. The CDR3 is CASSVGQGNTEAFF. CDR3 bases: TGTGCCAGCAGCGTGGGACAGGGAAACACTGAAGCTTTCTTT.

This clone was detected a few times. The gene calls are TRBV11-2 and TRBJ2-5; 13 positions agree with TRBD2. The germline V gene has CDR1 SGHAT and CDR2 FQNNGV. Trimming took 2 bases from V and 6 from J; bases not matched to a gene: 12. The CDR3 is 18 residues long. The CDR3: CASSLLTSGRGARKTQYF. The DNA of the CDR3 is TGTGCCAGCAGCTTATTAACTAGCGGGAGGGGCGCTCGGAAGACCCAGTACTTC.

V gene TRBV7-9 combines with J gene TRBJ2-7; the match to TRBD2 covers 11 bases. Germline CDR1 is SEHNR and CDR2 is FQNEAQ (reference sequence). This CDR3 is built from 16 residues. Unmatched junction bases numbered 9, after V lost 5 bases and J lost 3 bases. As DNA, the CDR3 is TGTGCCAGCAGCCGTCCCCGACTAGCGGGAAACTACGAGCAGTACTTC. Amino acid sequence: CASSRPRLAGNYEQYF.

The chain couples TRBV16 to TRBJ2-5; 11 nucleotides align to TRBD1. The CDR3 length is 15 residues. Per germline, CDR1 KGHSY and CDR2 FQNENV. The V gene end was trimmed by 4 bases and the J gene end by 4 bases; junction bases not matched to a gene: 5. CDR3 protein: CASSRRTGGRETQYF. In nucleotides, the CDR3 is TGTGCCAGCAGCCGCCGGACAGGGGGCAGAGAGACCCAGTACTTC.

The chain uses TRBV19 and TRBJ2-7, with 9 bases lining up with TRBD2. The CDR3 sequence is 14 residues long. Germline V gene data show CDR1 as LNHDA and CDR2 as SQIVND (reference sequence). The V gene end was trimmed by 5 bases and the J gene end by 3 bases; junction bases not matched to a gene: 5. This CDR3 is CASSLQRGDYEQYF. In DNA, the CDR3 is TGTGCCAGTAGTCTACAGCGGGGGGACTACGAGCAGTACTTC.

The chain couples TRBV10-3 to TRBJ2-5; TRBD1 aligns across 8 bases. V was pared by 10 bases and J by 5 bases, with 9 bases of the junction left unmatched. Germline CDR1 reads ENHRY; CDR2 reads SYGVKD. The CDR3 is 13 amino acids. In DNA form, the CDR3 reads TGTGCCACGCGACAGGGGCAGGATGAGACCCAGTACTTC. Protein: CATRQGQDETQYF.

In its sample, this clone was seen once. The chain carries TRBV5-1 and TRBJ1-2; a possible D gene is TRBD1 (6 bases). This CDR3 is built from 14 residues. The V end lost 4 bases, the J end lost 0 bases, and 10 bases lay between the germline ends. CDR1 SGHRS and CDR2 YFSETQ come from the germline V gene. CDR3 loop: CASSLDRPNYGYTF. DNA of the CDR3: TGCGCCAGCAGCCTTGACAGGCCTAACTATGGCTACACCTTC.

This clone came up a few times. V usage is TRBV19 and J usage is TRBJ1-2, with D hard to call. Germline values: CDR1 LNHDA, CDR2 SQIVND (reference sequence). The CDR3 has 12 residues. V dropped 5 bases and J dropped 7 bases, with 11 bases sitting between them. CDR3 nucleotide sequence: TGTGCCAGTAGTGAGATACAGCTTGGCTACACCTTC. Encoded protein: CASSEIQLGYTF. Drawing the rest from reference TRBV19 and TRBJ1-2, the complete variable domain is DGGITQSPKYLFRKEGQNVTLSCEQNLNHDAMYWYRQDPGQGLRLIYYSQIVNDFQKGDIAEGYSVSREKKESFPLTVTSAQKNPTAFYLCASSEIQLGYTFGSGTRLTVV.

The chain combines TRBV27 with TRBJ1-2, with D hard to call. CDR3 length: 12 amino acids. Trimming pared 6 bases from V and 7 bases from J, leaving 12 bases between. CDR1 is MNHEY, CDR2 SMNVEV, per germline (reference sequence). CDR3 region: CASRALGGGYTF. The CDR3 region has the DNA TGTGCCAGCAGGGCCCTCGGAGGTGGCTACACCTTC.

The chain links TRBV7-6 to TRBJ1-2; 7 positions match TRBD1. Unmatched junction bases numbered 2, after V lost 3 bases and J lost 4 bases. This CDR3 has 13 amino acids. Germline loops: CDR1 SGHVS, CDR2 FNYEAQ. As DNA, the CDR3 is TGTGCCAGCAGCTTGGCAGGGGGCTATGGCTACACCTTC. Residues: CASSLAGGYGYTF.

A few counts support this clone. The V and J genes are TRBV20-1 and TRBJ1-4, with no clear D. This CDR3 is built from 11 residues. Germline V gives CDR1 DFQATT, CDR2 SNEGSKA (reference sequence). The V and J ends lost 4 bases and 8 bases respectively, with 8 bases between them. The CDR3 protein is CSATKTEKLFF. Written as DNA, the CDR3 is TGCAGTGCTACCAAGACAGAAAAACTGTTTTTT.

This chain links TRBV27 with TRBJ2-7; TRBD1 matches at 10 bases. This CDR3 is built from 13 residues. Germline CDR1 and CDR2: MNHEY and SMNVEV (reference sequence). With V trimmed by 4 bases and J by 6 bases, 3 bases remained unmatched. This CDR3 reads CASSSRTGGEQYF. Here the CDR3 DNA reads TGTGCCAGCAGTTCCCGGACAGGGGGCGAGCAGTACTTC.

The rearrangement uses TRBV18 and TRBJ2-1, with D perhaps matching TRBD1 (6 bases). Trimming stripped 5 bases from V and 4 bases from J, with 18 bases between. This CDR3 region has 16 residues. In germline, CDR1 is KGHSH, CDR2 LQKENI. The DNA of the CDR3 is TGTGCCAGCTCAACTACAGGGACGGCTATATACAATGAGCAGTTCTTC. It translates to CASSTTGTAIYNEQFF.

The gene calls are TRBV7-6 and TRBJ2-1, with D unresolved. The germline V gene has CDR1 SGHVS and CDR2 FNYEAQ. Trimming removed 4 bases at V and 9 bases at J, with 19 bases between. There are 15 residues in the CDR3. The CDR3 DNA sequence: TGTGCCAGCAGCTACGCTGGATGGTCTTCGGGTGAGCAGTTCTTC. This sequence encodes CASSYAGWSSGEQFF.

The rearrangement links TRBV7-2 to TRBJ2-6; D unresolved. The CDR3 length is 15 residues. Trimming cost V 2 bases and J 2 bases, with 7 bases left between them. Germline lookup yields CDR1 SGHTA and CDR2 FQGNSA. The DNA for the CDR3 is TGTGCCAGCAGCTTAAGGGTACCTGGGGCCAACGTCCTGACTTTC. This codes for CASSLRVPGANVLTF.

The genes are TRBV7-2 and TRBJ2-7; 12 bases are shared with TRBD2. Trimming removed 4 bases from V and 5 bases from J; junction bases left unmatched: 6. The length of the CDR3 is 15 residues. Germline V gene lookup returns CDR1 SGHTA and CDR2 FQGNSA. This chain's CDR3 is CASSSGLAGRNEQYF. DNA of the CDR3: TGTGCCAGCAGCTCTGGACTAGCGGGGAGGAACGAGCAGTACTTC.

The genes are TRBV9 and TRBJ2-1; 10 bases match TRBD2. Germline CDR1 reads SGDLS; CDR2 reads YYNGEE. The length of the CDR3 is 16 residues. V shed 6 bases and J 4 bases; nucleotides not matched to a gene: 10. CDR3 bases: TGTGCCAGCAAGGACGGTGGGACTAGCGAGTACAATGAGCAGTTCTTC. This codes for CASKDGGTSEYNEQFF.

The J gene is TRBJ2-7, the V gene TRBV6-6; 11 bases agree with TRBD2. Germline CDR1 is MNHNY and CDR2 is SVGAGI (reference sequence). The CDR3 is 15 residues long. After removal of 0 bases from V and 3 bases from J, the junction contained 1 base not matched to a gene. The CDR3 DNA reads TGTGCCAGCAGTTACTCCCTAGCGGGGGGCTACGAGCAGTACTTC. Amino acid sequence: CASSYSLAGGYEQYF.

The chain employs TRBV28 and TRBJ1-4; 10 nucleotides align to TRBD1. The CDR3 runs to 15 residues. V was pared by 2 bases and J by 7 bases, with 4 bases of the junction left unmatched. Germline assignment: CDR1 MDHEN and CDR2 SYDVKM. The CDR3 sequence: CASSLIGQGGEKLFF. DNA of the CDR3: TGTGCCAGCAGTTTAATAGGACAGGGGGGTGAAAAACTGTTTTTT.

CDR3 residues: CASRETGAGQPQHF. CDR3 nucleotides: TGTGCCAGCAGAGAAACAGGGGCGGGTCAGCCCCAGCATTTT. The rearrangement links TRBV28 to TRBJ1-5; 7 bases are shared with TRBD1. This CDR3 has 14 residues. Trimming cost V 6 bases and J 6 bases; bases outside gene matches: 8. Germline CDR1 is MDHEN and CDR2 is SYDVKM.

This clone was seen a handful of times. The chain joins TRBV5-1 to TRBJ2-5; D is unresolved. Germline lookup yields CDR1 SGHRS and CDR2 YFSETQ. The germline V and J ends were trimmed by 4 bases and 7 bases, with 17 bases remaining between them. The CDR3 totals 14 residues. The chain's CDR3 is CASSRSTPPGTQYF. Here the CDR3 DNA reads TGCGCCAGCAGCCGTTCTACCCCGCCGGGGACCCAGTACTTC.